The clone carrying this T cell receptor (beta chain) was counted a single time. What it recognizes is unknown. Trimming shortened V by 0 bases and J by 7 bases, and 9 bases separated the two germline ends. The CDR3 is 14 residues long. TCRdb re-derived calls from the 5' RACE reads in MiXCR, one entry per CDR3 protein. The sample consists of some 1,700,000 distinct CDR3 sequences, around a third of them appearing once. This specimen comes from a study of identical twins. Notes on the study in general: Where beta out-of-frame sequences were concerned, excess twin sharing was weaker. Out-of-frame alpha sequences common to twins exhibited a surplus of low generation probability.

V usage is TRBV12-3 or TRBV12-4 and J usage is TRBJ2-2; D might be TRBD2 (5 bases). The TCR was taken from a newborn girl in good health. The material sequenced was cord blood. CDR3 bases: TGTGCCAGCAGTTTAGCGGGAGCAGGCGGGGAGCTGTTTTTT. Translation: CASSLAGAGGELFF.